A single TCR beta chain is shown here with its context. Its matching antigen is unknown. CDR3 size: 12 residues. V was clipped by 6 bases and J by 4 bases, with 9 bases between them. Assay: immunoSEQ multiplex PCR; the TCRdb copy retains only in-frame clones and omits some. The sample has 89,000 or so clones; about nine tenths are singletons. Researchers grouped second doses given at about 4 or about 12 weeks into one pool. This sample was taken from a study of T cell responses to AZD1222 COVID-19 vaccine. General study results and limits: The sample set comprised mostly white British donors with more females, and clonal diversity was possibly underestimated.

The sequenced sample was peripheral blood, obtained 28 days after the second AZD1222 dose. The source is an adult who received the AZD1222 COVID-19 vaccine. The genes are TRBV12-3 or TRBV12-4 and TRBJ1-1; tentatively, D is TRBD1 (5 bases). Written as DNA, the CDR3 is TGTGCCAGCAGAAGGAGGGGCACTGAAGCTTTCTTT. This translates into CASRRRGTEAFF.